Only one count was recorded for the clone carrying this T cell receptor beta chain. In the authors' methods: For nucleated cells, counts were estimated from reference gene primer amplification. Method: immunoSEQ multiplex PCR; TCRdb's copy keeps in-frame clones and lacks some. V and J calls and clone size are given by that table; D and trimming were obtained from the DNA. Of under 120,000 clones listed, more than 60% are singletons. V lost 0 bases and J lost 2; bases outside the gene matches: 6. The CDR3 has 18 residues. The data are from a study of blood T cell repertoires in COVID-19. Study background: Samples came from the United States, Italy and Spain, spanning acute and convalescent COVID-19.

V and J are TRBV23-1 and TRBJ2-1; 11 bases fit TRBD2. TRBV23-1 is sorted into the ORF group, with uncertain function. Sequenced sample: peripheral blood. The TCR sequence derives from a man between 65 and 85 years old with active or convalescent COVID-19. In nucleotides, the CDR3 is TGCGCCAGCAGTCAATCGGGGGCTAGCGGGAGGCCCTACAATGAGCAGTTCTTC. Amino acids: CASSQSGASGRPYNEQFF.